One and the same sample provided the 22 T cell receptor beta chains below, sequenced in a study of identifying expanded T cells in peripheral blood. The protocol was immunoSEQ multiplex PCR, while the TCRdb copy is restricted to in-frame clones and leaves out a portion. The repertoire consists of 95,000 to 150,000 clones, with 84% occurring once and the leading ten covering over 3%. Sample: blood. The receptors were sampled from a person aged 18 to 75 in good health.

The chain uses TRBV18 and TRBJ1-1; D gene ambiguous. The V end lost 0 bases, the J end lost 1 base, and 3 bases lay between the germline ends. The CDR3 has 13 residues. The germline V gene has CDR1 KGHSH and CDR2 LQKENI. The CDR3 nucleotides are TGTGCCAGCTCACCACCGCGGAACACTGAAGCTTTCTTT. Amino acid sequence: CASSPPRNTEAFF.

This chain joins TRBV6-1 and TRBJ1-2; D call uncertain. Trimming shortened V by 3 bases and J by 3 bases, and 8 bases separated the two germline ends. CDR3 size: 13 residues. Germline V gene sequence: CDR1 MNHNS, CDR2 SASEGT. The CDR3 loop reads CASSETGYYGYTF. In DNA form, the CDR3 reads TGTGCCAGCAGTGAGACCGGCTACTATGGCTACACCTTC.

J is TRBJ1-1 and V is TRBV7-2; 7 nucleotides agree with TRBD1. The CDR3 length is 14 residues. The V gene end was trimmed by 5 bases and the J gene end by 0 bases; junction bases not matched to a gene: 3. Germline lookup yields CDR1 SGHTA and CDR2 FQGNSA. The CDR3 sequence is CASSPTGLNTEAFF. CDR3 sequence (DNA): TGTGCCAGCAGCCCGACAGGGCTGAACACTGAAGCTTTCTTT.

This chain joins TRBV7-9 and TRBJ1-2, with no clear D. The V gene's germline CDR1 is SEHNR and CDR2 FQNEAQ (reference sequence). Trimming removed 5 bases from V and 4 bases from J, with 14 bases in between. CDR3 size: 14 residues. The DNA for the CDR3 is TGTGCCAGCAGCATCGAAAGTCCAATCTATGGCTACACCTTC. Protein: CASSIESPIYGYTF.

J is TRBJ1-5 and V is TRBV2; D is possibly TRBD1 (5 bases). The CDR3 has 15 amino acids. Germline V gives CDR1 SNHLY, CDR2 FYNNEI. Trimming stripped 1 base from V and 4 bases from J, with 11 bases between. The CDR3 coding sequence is TGTGCCAGCAGTGAAGAAGGGGTCCCAAATCAGCCCCAGCATTTT. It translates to CASSEEGVPNQPQHF. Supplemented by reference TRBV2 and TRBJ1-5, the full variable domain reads EPEVTQTPSHQVTQMGQEVILRCVPISNHLYFYWYRQILGQKVEFLVSFYNNEISEKSEIFDDQFSVERPDGSNFTLKIRSTKLEDSAMYFCASSEEGVPNQPQHFGDGTRLSIL.

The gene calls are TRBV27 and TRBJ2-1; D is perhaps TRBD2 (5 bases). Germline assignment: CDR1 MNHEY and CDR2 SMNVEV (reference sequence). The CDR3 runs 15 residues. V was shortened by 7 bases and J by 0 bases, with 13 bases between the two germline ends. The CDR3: CASTRTGSSYNEQFF. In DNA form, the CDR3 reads TGTGCCAGCACTAGAACGGGAAGCTCCTACAATGAGCAGTTCTTC.

Written as DNA, the CDR3 is TGTGCCAGCAGCTTGACAGATAATTCACCCCTCCACTTT. Residues: CASSLTDNSPLHF. This chain uses TRBV5-5 with TRBJ1-6, with no clear D. This CDR3 has 13 residues. V lost 1 base and J lost 5, with 4 bases in between. The germline CDR1 and CDR2 sequences are SGHKS and YYEKEE (reference sequence).

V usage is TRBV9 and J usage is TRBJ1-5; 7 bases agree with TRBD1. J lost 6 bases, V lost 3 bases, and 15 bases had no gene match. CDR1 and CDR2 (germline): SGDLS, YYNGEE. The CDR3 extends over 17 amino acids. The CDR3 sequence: CASSGGQPLNGVQPQHF. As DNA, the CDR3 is TGTGCCAGCAGCGGGGGACAGCCTCTCAATGGTGTTCAGCCCCAGCATTTT.

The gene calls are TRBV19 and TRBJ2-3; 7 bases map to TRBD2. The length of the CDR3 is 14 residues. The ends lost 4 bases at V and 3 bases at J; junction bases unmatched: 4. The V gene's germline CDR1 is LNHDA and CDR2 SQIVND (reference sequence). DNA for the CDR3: TGTGCCAGTAGTAGGGAGGGGTGGACAGATACGCAGTATTTT. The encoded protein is CASSREGWTDTQYF.

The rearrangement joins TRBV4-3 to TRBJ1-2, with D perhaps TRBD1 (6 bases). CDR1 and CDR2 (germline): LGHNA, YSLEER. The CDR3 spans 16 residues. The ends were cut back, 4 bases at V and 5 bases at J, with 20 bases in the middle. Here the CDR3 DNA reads TGCGCCAGCAGCCTCTATACAGGGTCTGTGGCGTATGGCTACACCTTC. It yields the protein CASSLYTGSVAYGYTF.

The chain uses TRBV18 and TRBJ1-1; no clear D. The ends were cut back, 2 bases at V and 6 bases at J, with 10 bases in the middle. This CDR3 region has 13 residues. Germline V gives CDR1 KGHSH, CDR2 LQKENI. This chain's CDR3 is CASSPKSAAEAFF. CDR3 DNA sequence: TGTGCCAGCTCACCAAAAAGTGCTGCTGAAGCTTTCTTT.

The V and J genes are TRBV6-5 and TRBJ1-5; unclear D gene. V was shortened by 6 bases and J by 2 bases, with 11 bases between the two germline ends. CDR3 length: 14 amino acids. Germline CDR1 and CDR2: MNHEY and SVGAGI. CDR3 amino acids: CASRSQGGNQPQHF. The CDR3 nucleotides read TGTGCCAGCAGATCACAAGGAGGCAATCAGCCCCAGCATTTT.

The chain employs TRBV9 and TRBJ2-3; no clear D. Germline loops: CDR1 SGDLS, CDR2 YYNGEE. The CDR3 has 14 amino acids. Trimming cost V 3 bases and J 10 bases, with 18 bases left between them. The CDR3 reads CASSEGAGRHPQYF. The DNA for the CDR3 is TGTGCCAGCAGCGAAGGAGCCGGACGGCACCCGCAGTATTTT.

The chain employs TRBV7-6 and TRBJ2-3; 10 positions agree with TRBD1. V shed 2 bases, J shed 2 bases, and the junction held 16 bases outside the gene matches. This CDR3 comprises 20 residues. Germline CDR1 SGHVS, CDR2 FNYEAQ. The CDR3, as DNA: TGTGCCAGCAGCTTATATCCGGGACAGGGGTTCGCTTCGTCCACAGATACGCAGTATTTT. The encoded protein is CASSLYPGQGFASSTDTQYF.

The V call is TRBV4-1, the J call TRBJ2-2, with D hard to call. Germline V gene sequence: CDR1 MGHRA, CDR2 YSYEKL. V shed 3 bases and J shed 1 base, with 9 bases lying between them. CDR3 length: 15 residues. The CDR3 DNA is TGCGCCAGCAGCCACGCCAAGGGGAACACCGGGGAGCTGTTTTTT. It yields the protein CASSHAKGNTGELFF.

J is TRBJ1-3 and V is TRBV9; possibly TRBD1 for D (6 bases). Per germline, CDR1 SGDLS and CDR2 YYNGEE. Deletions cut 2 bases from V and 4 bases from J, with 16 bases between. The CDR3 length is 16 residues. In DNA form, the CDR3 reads TGTGCCAGCAGCGTCCACGCAGGGGCAGAAGGAAACACCATATATTTT. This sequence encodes CASSVHAGAEGNTIYF. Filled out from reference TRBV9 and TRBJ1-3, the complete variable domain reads DSGVTQTPKHLITATGQRVTLRCSPRSGDLSVYWYQQSLDQGLQFLIQYYNGEERAKGNILERFSAQQFPDLHSELNLSSLELGDSALYFCASSVHAGAEGNTIYFGEGSWLTVV.

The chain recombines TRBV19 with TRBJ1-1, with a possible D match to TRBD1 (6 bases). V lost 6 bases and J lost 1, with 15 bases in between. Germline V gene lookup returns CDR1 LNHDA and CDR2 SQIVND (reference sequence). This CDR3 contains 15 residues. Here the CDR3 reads CASSRGPAQNTEAFF. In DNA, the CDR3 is TGTGCCAGTAGCCGGGGGCCCGCGCAGAACACTGAAGCTTTCTTT. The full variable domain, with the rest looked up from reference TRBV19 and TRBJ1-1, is DGGITQSPKYLFRKEGQNVTLSCEQNLNHDAMYWYRQDPGQGLRLIYYSQIVNDFQKGDIAEGYSVSREKKESFPLTVTSAQKNPTAFYLCASSRGPAQNTEAFFGQGTRLTVV.

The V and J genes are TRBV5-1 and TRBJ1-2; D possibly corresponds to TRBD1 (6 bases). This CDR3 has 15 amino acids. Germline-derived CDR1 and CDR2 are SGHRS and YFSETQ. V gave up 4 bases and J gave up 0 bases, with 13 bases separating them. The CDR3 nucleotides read TGCGCCAGCAGCGTTCAGGGGAGGTCTAACTATGGCTACACCTTC. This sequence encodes CASSVQGRSNYGYTF.

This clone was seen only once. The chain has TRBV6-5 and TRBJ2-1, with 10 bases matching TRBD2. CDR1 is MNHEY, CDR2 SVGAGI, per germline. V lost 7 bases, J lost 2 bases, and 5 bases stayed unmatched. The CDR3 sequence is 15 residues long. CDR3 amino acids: CASIRTSGPYNEQFF. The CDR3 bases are TGTGCCAGCATTCGGACTAGCGGTCCCTACAATGAGCAGTTCTTC.

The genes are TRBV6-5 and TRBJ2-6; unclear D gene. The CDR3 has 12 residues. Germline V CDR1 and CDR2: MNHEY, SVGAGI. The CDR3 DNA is TGTTCAGCAGACTCTGGGGCCAACGTCCTGACTTTC. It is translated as CSADSGANVLTF.

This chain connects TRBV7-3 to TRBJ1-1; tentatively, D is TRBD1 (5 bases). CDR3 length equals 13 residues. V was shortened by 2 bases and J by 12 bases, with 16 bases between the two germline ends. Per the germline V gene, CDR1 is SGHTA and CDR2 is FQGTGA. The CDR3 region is CASSLHGVGVTFF. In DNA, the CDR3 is TGTGCCAGCAGCTTACATGGTGTAGGGGTAACTTTCTTT.

CDR3 amino acids: CASSPQGTGELFF. The CDR3 coding sequence is TGTGCCAGCAGCCCACAGGGGACCGGGGAGCTGTTTTTT. The rearrangement joins TRBV7-2 to TRBJ2-2, with 7 bases identical to TRBD1. Germline CDR1 and CDR2: SGHTA and FQGNSA. V shed 5 bases and J 5 bases; nucleotides not matched to a gene: 2. CDR3 size: 13 residues.